A single sample is the source of the 11 T cell receptor beta chains below, sequenced in a study of cytomegalovirus exposure and HLA in healthy donors. Sequencing used immunoSEQ multiplex PCR; TCRdb keeps in-frame clones, though not all of them. The sample carries 110,000 to 150,000 clones, approximately 92% recorded once. Sequencing was carried out using PBMCs. The receptors here all came from a woman in her late teens or twenties in good health and CMV-seropositive.

The chain couples TRBV7-6 to TRBJ2-3; 14 bases align to TRBD2. J lost 1 base, V lost 4 bases, and 13 bases had no gene match. Germline V gene data show CDR1 as SGHVS and CDR2 as FNYEAQ. The CDR3 runs 20 residues. In nucleotides, the CDR3 is TGTGCCAGCAGCTCCAGTTCGGAGGGACTAGCGGGGGTTGGCACAGATACGCAGTATTTT. Translating it yields CASSSSSEGLAGVGTDTQYF. The entire variable domain, with the rest obtained from reference TRBV7-6 and TRBJ2-3, is as follows: GAGVSQSPRYKVTKRGQDVALRCDPISGHVSLYWYRQALGQGPEFLTYFNYEAQQDKSGLPNDRFSAERPEGSISTLTIQRTEQRDSAMYRCASSSSSEGLAGVGTDTQYFGPGTRLTVL.

This clone has only one observation. The chain couples TRBV9 to TRBJ2-2, with TRBD2 identical over 11 bases. Losses at the gene ends were 3 bases for V and 5 bases for J; bases not matched to a gene: 6. The V gene's germline CDR1 is SGDLS and CDR2 YYNGEE. The CDR3 length is 16 residues. CDR3 sequence: CASSALAGVKTGELFF. As DNA, the CDR3 is TGTGCCAGCAGCGCACTAGCGGGGGTCAAAACCGGGGAGCTGTTTTTT.

The CDR3, as DNA: TGCGCCAGCAGCTTGGTCGTCGGGAATGCGAACACTGAAGCTTTCTTT. As protein: CASSLVVGNANTEAFF. The chain employs TRBV5-1 and TRBJ1-1; D ambiguous. The CDR3 spans 16 residues. From germline, CDR1 is SGHRS and CDR2 YFSETQ. V lost 0 bases to trimming and J lost 1 base, with 13 bases between them.

The rearrangement links TRBV28 to TRBJ2-1; 9 bases match TRBD1. CDR1 MDHEN and CDR2 SYDVKM come from the germline V gene. V shed 4 bases, J shed 7 bases, and the junction held 2 bases outside the gene matches. This CDR3 is 13 amino acids long. This CDR3 is CASSWTGENEQFF. CDR3 DNA sequence: TGTGCCAGCAGTTGGACAGGGGAGAATGAGCAGTTCTTC.

CDR3 residues: CASSLQGGSQNEQFF. CDR3 DNA: TGTGCCAGCAGCCTGCAGGGTGGGTCGCAGAATGAGCAGTTCTTC. V and J are TRBV7-9 and TRBJ2-1; tentative D call: TRBD1 (5 bases). CDR3 length: 15 amino acids. Germline V lookup: CDR1 SEHNR, CDR2 FQNEAQ (reference sequence). V was clipped by 5 bases and J by 7 bases, with 18 bases between them.

The gene calls are TRBV5-1 and TRBJ2-1; 8 bases agree with TRBD1. The germline CDR1 and CDR2 sequences are SGHRS and YFSETQ. Trimming removed 2 bases from V and 5 bases from J; junction bases left unmatched: 6. This CDR3 is built from 15 residues. CDR3 sequence (DNA): TGCGCCAGCAGCTTCAGGGGGCCCCTTAACAATGAGCAGTTCTTC. Its translation: CASSFRGPLNNEQFF.

The V call is TRBV29-1, the J call TRBJ2-3; TRBD1 matches 10 bases. Germline V CDR1 and CDR2: SQVTM, ANQGSEA. V lost 3 bases and J lost 2; bases outside the gene matches: 5. The CDR3 has 15 amino acids. The DNA for the CDR3 is TGCAGCGTTGATGACAGGGGGCAATTCACAGATACGCAGTATTTT. Protein sequence: CSVDDRGQFTDTQYF.

The rearrangement uses TRBV28 and TRBJ2-7; TRBD1 aligns across 7 bases. CDR1 and CDR2 from the germline V gene are MDHEN and SYDVKM. The CDR3 runs to 14 residues. With V trimmed by 3 bases and J by 3 bases, 5 bases remained unmatched. The CDR3 reads CASSFGAGGYEQYF. As DNA, the CDR3 is TGTGCCAGCAGTTTCGGGGCAGGGGGCTACGAGCAGTACTTC.

This sequence joins TRBV7-3 and TRBJ2-1, with 7 bases identical to TRBD1. Losses at the gene ends were 2 bases for V and 16 bases for J; bases not matched to a gene: 8. Germline values: CDR1 SGHTA, CDR2 FQGTGA. The CDR3 length is 12 residues. The chain's CDR3 is CASSLDRARQFF. The CDR3 region has the DNA TGTGCCAGCAGCTTAGACAGGGCCAGGCAATTCTTC.

The chain is built from TRBV15 and TRBJ1-4, with D possibly matching TRBD1 (6 bases). The CDR3 runs to 16 residues. The germline V gene encodes CDR1 LNHNV and CDR2 YYDKDF (reference sequence). Trimming removed 3 bases at V and 4 bases at J, with 15 bases between. The CDR3 reads CATSSQWGRRNEKLFF. The CDR3 coding sequence is TGTGCCACCAGCAGCCAGTGGGGGCGGCGTAATGAAAAACTGTTTTTT.

V gene TRBV11-2 combines with J gene TRBJ1-6; 8 nucleotides agree with TRBD1. Germline CDR1 reads SGHAT; CDR2 reads FQNNGV. This CDR3 region has 14 residues. V shed 5 bases and J 10 bases; nucleotides not matched to a gene: 7. The CDR3 protein is CASSPLRGRSPLHF. The CDR3 DNA reads TGTGCCAGCAGCCCCCTCAGGGGGCGGTCACCCCTCCACTTT.